Shown below are 21 T cell receptor beta chains from a single sample sequenced in a study of T cell changes during pregnancy in multiple sclerosis. The method was immunoSEQ multiplex PCR; TCRdb's version includes in-frame clones alone and lacks a portion of them. The sample lists over 50,000 clones; 88% were seen once. The sequences come from CD4+ T cells from peripheral blood mononuclear cells, collected in the third trimester of pregnancy. These receptors all come from a female donor with multiple sclerosis, enrolled in a pregnancy study.

The V call is TRBV28, the J call TRBJ2-2; weak D call: TRBD1 (5 bases). Germline CDR1 MDHEN, CDR2 SYDVKM. V was shortened by 6 bases and J by 6 bases, with 8 bases between the two germline ends. The CDR3 totals 12 residues. The CDR3 spells CASRGPAGELFF. For the CDR3, the DNA is TGTGCCAGCAGGGGGCCGGCCGGGGAGCTGTTTTTT.

CDR3 coding DNA: TGTGCCAGCAGCCTCAGGGCGAACACCGGGGAGCTGTTTTTT. Amino acid sequence: CASSLRANTGELFF. The chain links TRBV9 to TRBJ2-2; D may be TRBD1 (5 bases). The CDR3 is 14 residues long. V was cut by 4 bases and J by 0 bases, with 7 bases left in between. CDR1 SGDLS and CDR2 YYNGEE come from the germline V gene.

In this sample, this clone turned up a few times. V is TRBV10-1 and J is TRBJ2-7; D gene unclear. The CDR3 extends over 12 amino acids. V was clipped by 2 bases and J by 3 bases, with 5 bases between them. The germline V gene has CDR1 WNHNN and CDR2 SYGVQD (reference sequence). As DNA, the CDR3 is TGCGCCAGCAGTGAGATATTCTACGAGCAGTACTTC. Encoded protein: CASSEIFYEQYF.

This chain uses TRBV5-1 with TRBJ1-2, with TRBD1 identical over 8 bases. This CDR3 is built from 15 residues. Looked up from germline, CDR1 is SGHRS and CDR2 is YFSETQ. The trim removed 4 bases at V and 3 bases at J, leaving 8 bases unmatched. The CDR3 DNA follows: TGCGCCAGCAGCCGACAGGGGCCAACAGACTATGGCTACACCTTC. This encodes CASSRQGPTDYGYTF.

The chain joins TRBV19 to TRBJ1-6; TRBD1 might be the D (6 bases). The germline CDR1 and CDR2 sequences are LNHDA and SQIVND (reference sequence). V lost 3 bases to trimming and J lost 11 bases, with 17 bases between them. The CDR3 spans 15 residues. The CDR3 DNA is TGTGCCAGTAGTATGGATCAGGGGCAGGAGCCACCCCTCCACTTT. Translating it yields CASSMDQGQEPPLHF.

The chain carries TRBV19 and TRBJ1-5; perhaps TRBD1 as D (5 bases). There are 14 residues in the CDR3. Trimming took 7 bases from V and 7 from J, leaving 17 bases between them. Per the germline V gene, CDR1 is LNHDA and CDR2 is SQIVND (reference sequence). The CDR3 DNA reads as TGTGCCAGTAACCGCCGCGGGGCTGAGCAGCCCCAGCATTTT. It codes for CASNRRGAEQPQHF.

The chain recombines TRBV7-8 with TRBJ1-5; the D is unclear. CDR3 length: 14 amino acids. Germline V gene data show CDR1 as SGHVS and CDR2 as FQNEAQ. Trimming pared 4 bases from V and 3 bases from J, leaving 10 bases between. CDR3 bases: TGTGCCAGCAGCTCCGGGAGGAACAATCAGCCCCAGCATTTT. Its protein product is CASSSGRNNQPQHF.

The V and J genes are TRBV11-2 and TRBJ2-1; 7 nucleotides line up with TRBD2. J lost 8 bases, V lost 6 bases, and 13 bases had no gene match. The CDR3 has 15 residues. The germline V gene encodes CDR1 SGHAT and CDR2 FQNNGV. CDR3 in amino acids: CASSRGGSSWDEQFF. Here the CDR3 DNA reads TGTGCCAGCAGTCGCGGCGGGAGCAGTTGGGATGAGCAGTTCTTC.

The V and J genes are TRBV6-5 and TRBJ2-3, with 11 bases lining up with TRBD2. The CDR3 totals 15 residues. The germline gives CDR1 MNHEY, CDR2 SVGAGI. V shed 4 bases and J 6 bases; nucleotides not matched to a gene: 6. The CDR3, as DNA: TGTGCCAGCAGTTCCACGCCTAGCGGGAGGGATACGCAGTATTTT. This encodes CASSSTPSGRDTQYF.

This clone showed up just once. This is likely a read error, given that the CDR3 carries no conserved phenylalanine or tryptophan at its end. The DNA is left out, because the CDR3 cannot be placed on it with certainty; the CDR3 is given as TCRdb lists it. The V call is TRBV12-2, the J call TRBJ1-2; TRBD1, as called in the table, went unchecked against the DNA. TRBV12-2 is noted as a pseudogene. The CDR3 sequence runs 18 residues, both termini included. The CDR3 loop is CASRSQRGTGAIGYGYTL.

The chain uses TRBV7-9 and TRBJ2-7; maybe TRBD2 (6 bases). This CDR3 contains 15 residues. Trimming stripped 2 bases from V and 6 bases from J, with 17 bases between. In germline, CDR1 is SEHNR, CDR2 FQNEAQ (reference sequence). Here the CDR3 DNA reads TGTGCCAGCAGCTTATTAAAGGGTCTGGGAGGCGAGCAGTACTTC. This translates into CASSLLKGLGGEQYF.

This chain uses TRBV7-3 with TRBJ1-2; TRBD1 is a possible D gene (5 bases). CDR3 length: 15 residues. Germline CDR1 is SGHTA and CDR2 is FQGTGA. Trimming removed 5 bases at V and 5 bases at J, with 18 bases between. CDR3 in amino acids: CASSPEGARGYGYTF. As DNA, the CDR3 is TGTGCCAGCAGCCCTGAAGGGGCCCGTGGGTATGGCTACACCTTC.

This clone was seen only once. The chain carries TRBV19 and TRBJ2-5, with TRBD1 matching over 7 bases. The V segment lost 3 bases and the J segment 5 bases; nucleotides outside the gene matches: 9. The CDR3 is 15 amino acids. Germline CDR1 and CDR2: LNHDA and SQIVND (reference sequence). The CDR3: CASSIRDSLGETQYF. CDR3 DNA: TGTGCCAGTAGTATCCGGGACAGCCTGGGGGAGACCCAGTACTTC.

The chain employs TRBV10-2 and TRBJ1-5; possibly TRBD1 for D (6 bases). CDR1 and CDR2 from the germline V gene are WSHSY and SAAADI. The CDR3 runs to 15 residues. The V and J ends lost 6 bases and 1 base respectively, with 13 bases between them. DNA of the CDR3: TGCGCCAGCAGCCAACTACAGGGAAGCAATCAGCCCCAGCATTTT. It yields the protein CASSQLQGSNQPQHF.

This clone was seen just once. The chain uses TRBV6-5 and TRBJ1-1; no clear D gene. Germline loops: CDR1 MNHEY, CDR2 SVGAGI. V lost 2 bases and J lost 0, with 13 bases in between. The CDR3 consists of 16 residues. The CDR3 bases are TGTGCCAGCAGTTACCTGAGCCAAACAGTGAACACTGAAGCTTTCTTT. Amino acid sequence: CASSYLSQTVNTEAFF.

The rearrangement joins TRBV7-9 to TRBJ2-1; TRBD2 is a possible D gene (5 bases). This CDR3 contains 11 residues. Germline V lookup: CDR1 SEHNR, CDR2 FQNEAQ (reference sequence). The V end lost 6 bases, the J end lost 5 bases, and 5 bases lay between the germline ends. The CDR3 protein is CASREDNEQFF. For the CDR3, the DNA is TGTGCCAGCAGGGAGGACAATGAGCAGTTCTTC.

The V and J genes are TRBV27 and TRBJ1-1; D gene unclear. Trimming removed 2 bases at V and 7 bases at J, with 5 bases between. Germline CDR1 MNHEY, CDR2 SMNVEV (reference sequence). The CDR3 has 11 residues. The CDR3 region is CASSLGGEAFF. In DNA, the CDR3 is TGTGCCAGCAGTTTAGGCGGTGAAGCTTTCTTT.

V usage is TRBV25-1 and J usage is TRBJ1-5; D perhaps matches TRBD1 (6 bases). Between the trimmed V and J ends, which lost 6 bases and 3 bases, there was a span of 12 bases. In germline, CDR1 is MGHDK, CDR2 SYGVNS. CDR3 size: 14 residues. The CDR3 spells CASSATGSNQPQHF. CDR3 nucleotides: TGTGCCAGCAGCGCTACAGGGTCCAATCAGCCCCAGCATTTT.

Only a few counts were recorded for this clone. This chain uses TRBV19 with TRBJ2-2; D may be TRBD1 (5 bases). Trimming shortened V by 2 bases and J by 4 bases, and 5 bases separated the two germline ends. CDR1 and CDR2 from the germline V gene are LNHDA and SQIVND (reference sequence). The CDR3 runs to 13 residues. For the CDR3, the DNA is TGTGCCAGTAGTATACAGGGCACCGGGGAGCTGTTTTTT. As protein: CASSIQGTGELFF.

V and J are TRBV7-2 and TRBJ2-2; TRBD1 agrees at 8 bases. CDR1 is SGHTA and CDR2 is FQGNSA in the germline V gene. The CDR3 has 15 amino acids. The V and J ends lost 5 bases and 0 bases, in that order; junction bases with no gene match: 2. The CDR3 DNA follows: TGTGCCAGCAGCGAACAGGGGGCGAACACCGGGGAGCTGTTTTTT. Its translation is CASSEQGANTGELFF.

J is TRBJ2-1 and V is TRBV25-1; TRBD1 might be the D (6 bases). This CDR3 is 16 amino acids long. Trimming removed 2 bases from V and 3 bases from J, with 14 bases in between. Germline V gene sequence: CDR1 MGHDK, CDR2 SYGVNS. The CDR3 is CASSETGMVFYNEQFF. DNA for the CDR3: TGTGCCAGCAGTGAAACAGGGATGGTTTTCTACAATGAGCAGTTCTTC.